The entry that follows covers one TCR beta chain sequence. Many counts were recorded for this clonotype. Its antigen target is currently unknown. Base qualities are not at hand, and no much larger clone is one base apart. Library preparation used 5' RACE. TCRdb records Illumina HiSeq 2500 as the sequencer. A second about 7 to 12 cycle PCR used a sample-barcoded 5' primer and a J-beta primer mix. Each TCR beta cDNA molecule received a unique molecular identifier from a template-switch 5' adaptor carrying 12 random nucleotides. Each sample yielded at least 2.5 million CDR3-containing paired-end reads. All of the RNA was converted into first-strand cDNA using the Mint cDNA synthesis kit, with a TRBC-specific oligonucleotide serving as the primer. Following uracil-DNA glycosylase treatment, all cDNA underwent a first 18-cycle PCR with the universal primers M1SS and BC2_uni_R. The published analysis was carried out like this. Each sample was normalized by randomly selecting 1 million high-quality reads, each carrying a distinct molecular identifier. Reads sharing molecular identifiers were discarded rather than binned into consensus sequences. CDR3 identification, clonotype clustering and error correction used MiTCR with a Q25 quality threshold and the strictest error-elimination algorithm. A nonparametric unseen species model with Euler transformation was used to estimate a lower bound on total TCR beta diversity. TCRdb redid the processing of the public reads, applying fastp at Q25 and MiXCR, and retained in-frame beta chains. Rows merge per CDR3 protein into single entries with the most common DNA and genes. The V and J calls shown here were made by TCRdb, not taken from the authors' results. Recorded for this sample are 650,000 to 700,000 distinct CDR3 sequences; about 30% of them occurred a single time. Clones ranked in the top ten supply over 15% of the sample.

Inclusive of the bounding cysteine and phenylalanine, the CDR3 is 12 residues long. Only CDR3 DNA is held: 36 bases, read in frame from base 1. V is cut back by 8 bases and J by 4 bases, with 5 bases in the junction unmatched. In the germline V gene, CDR1 corresponds to MDHEN and CDR2 to SYDVKM. Donors were 35 to 40 systemically healthy Caucasian individuals from Russia aged 6 to 90 years. Approximately 9 milliliters of peripheral blood were collected from each donor into EDTA-treated Vacutainer tubes. Ficoll-Paque density-gradient centrifugation was used to isolate PBMCs, with at least 6 million per sample. Total RNA, at least 5.5 micrograms per sample, was extracted from PBMCs with Trizol reagent. For every donor, an aliquot of PBMCs went through flow cytometry to measure the percentages of naive CD45RAhigh/CD27high T cells. These data originate in a study of blood T cells in healthy people across ages (dated by TCRdb to about 2015). At the level of the whole study: In model experiments, template switching captured roughly one uniquely barcoded TCR beta cDNA molecule for every two T cells. To track age-related changes in TCR beta repertoire diversity, the study relied on deep sequencing normalized with unique cDNA molecular identifiers. The donors were split into four age groups: young (average around 16 years), middle-aged (39), aged (about 56) and long-lived (about 82). To avoid experimental bias, donors of different ages were spread randomly across the sequencing lanes. For two donors (one aged 18 to 30 and one aged 80 or older), the study analyzed two additional independent replicas of 1 million unique cDNA reads from the same blood draw.

On the study overall, not on this receptor specifically: Since profiling was done on bulk unsorted PBMCs, naive and antigen-experienced compartments could not be conclusively compared. Observed TCR beta diversity per million T cells fell roughly linearly with age, and a significant reduction was already apparent by age around 36. Estimates of total diversity based on one million sequenced T cells were regarded as lower bounds and as underestimates. There was a strong correlation between observed TCR beta diversity and the percentage of naive T cells measured by flow cytometry. Compared with the aged group, the long-lived group had more naive CD4+ T cells, fewer expanded clones and increased TCR diversity, a pattern suggesting age selection. Donor CMV infection status was unknown, potentially confounding age-related changes in expanded clonotypes.

The sequenced sample consisted of blood. Here the chain combines TRBV28 and TRBJ2-7, with 7 bases matching TRBD1. This receptor was taken from a woman aged 80 or over in good health. Donor details come from another sample of the same person, matched by shared clones. The DNA reads as follows: TGTGCCAGCCAGCCAGGGGGTTACGAGCAGTACTTC. Translation gives CASQPGGYEQYF.